Each of the 3 T cell receptor beta chains below was sequenced from the same sample in a study of shared clonotypes between healthy human individuals (dated by TCRdb to 2019 to 2021). Libraries were built with the immunoSEQ multiplex PCR assay. This immuneACCESS table, as held by TCRdb, lists in-frame sequences with V and J called but not all clones. Of the missing ones, under half trace to an unresolved V gene in checked studies; the others have no known cause. For this sample there are hundreds of thousands of clones; roughly 95% appear just once. The leading ten clones occupy 0.095% to 0.13% of the sample. CD8 naive samples were obtained by positive selection for CCR7 among CD45RO-negative cells, yielding a CD45RA+CCR7+ population from which TemRA cells were excluded. Sequences were obtained from naive CD8+ T cells sorted from blood. The cell subset or site label for this specimen denotes: CD45RA+CCR7+. All receptors come from a woman in her 30s in good health.

The gene calls are TRBV27 and TRBJ2-6, with D hard to call. The germline V and J ends were trimmed by 3 bases and 1 base, with 4 bases remaining between them. Per germline, CDR1 MNHEY and CDR2 SMNVEV (reference sequence). The CDR3 is 14 residues long. The CDR3 protein is CASSLGSGANVLTF. The CDR3 region has the DNA TGTGCCAGCAGTTTGGGGTCTGGGGCCAACGTCCTGACTTTC.

This chain uses TRBV5-8 with TRBJ2-7; 10 bases are shared with TRBD2. V gave up 4 bases and J gave up 3 bases; unmatched junction bases: 13. CDR1 is SGHTS, CDR2 YDEGEE, per germline. The CDR3 contains 17 residues. CDR3 in DNA: TGTGCCAGCAGCCAAGAACCCCAGACTAGCGGGCGCTACGAGCAGTACTTC. Translating gives CASSQEPQTSGRYEQYF.

The chain carries TRBV15 and TRBJ1-5; 10 bases line up with TRBD1. CDR1 is LNHNV, CDR2 YYDKDF, per germline (reference sequence). The CDR3 covers 15 residues. Trimming at V came to 4 bases and at J to 4 bases, leaving 4 bases not matched to a gene. CDR3 residues: CATSTDRGINQPQHF. The CDR3 coding sequence is TGTGCCACCAGCACGGACAGGGGGATTAATCAGCCCCAGCATTTT.